This T cell receptor (beta chain) emerged from a study of blood T cells in healthy people across ages. Broader study findings: No conclusive comparison of naive versus antigen-experienced cells was possible with unsorted PBMCs. The fall in TCR beta diversity per million T cells was roughly linear with age.

The CDR3 has 16 amino acids. Comments on this clonotype: Its cognate antigen is unknown. One end of the junction does not line up with germline, which may come from a read error.

Next came a second PCR, run for about 6 to 12 cycles, which used a sample-barcoded 5' primer along with a J-beta primer mix. All cDNA molecules were each tagged by a template-switch adaptor with 12 random nucleotides. Every sample gave at least 2.5 million paired-end reads containing CDR3. MiXCR, applied by TCRdb to the 5' RACE reads, yields one record per CDR3 protein. There are a few hundred thousand distinct CDR3 sequences in the sample; 45% to 60% occur only once, and 45% to 60% lies in the top ten. The source is a man aged 60-69 years in good health. The sample taken for sequencing was blood. The chain carries TRBV12-3 or TRBV12-4 and TRBJ2-5; 7 bases are shared with TRBD1. CDR3 nucleotide sequence: TGTGCCAACAGTTTCCCGCCGGACAGGACGCAAGAGACCCAGTACTTC. This codes for CANSFPPDRTQETQYF.